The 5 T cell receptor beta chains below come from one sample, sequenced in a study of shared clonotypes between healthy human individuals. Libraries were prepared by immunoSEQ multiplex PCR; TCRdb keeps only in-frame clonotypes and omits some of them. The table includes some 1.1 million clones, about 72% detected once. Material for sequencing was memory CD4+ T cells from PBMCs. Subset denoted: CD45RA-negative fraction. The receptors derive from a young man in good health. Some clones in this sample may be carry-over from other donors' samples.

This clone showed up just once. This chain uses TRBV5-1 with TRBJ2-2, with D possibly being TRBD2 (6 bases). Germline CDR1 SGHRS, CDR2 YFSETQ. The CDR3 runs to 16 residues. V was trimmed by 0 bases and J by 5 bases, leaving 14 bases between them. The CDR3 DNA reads TGCGCCAGCAGCTTGGTTCCCGGGAGTAGGACCGGGGAGCTGTTTTTT. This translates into CASSLVPGSRTGELFF. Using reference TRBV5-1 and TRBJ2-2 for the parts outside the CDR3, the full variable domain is KAGVTQTPRYLIKTRGQQVTLSCSPISGHRSVSWYQQTPGQGLQFLFEYFSETQRNKGNFPGRFSGRQFSNSRSEMNVSTLELGDSALYLCASSLVPGSRTGELFFGEGSRLTVL.

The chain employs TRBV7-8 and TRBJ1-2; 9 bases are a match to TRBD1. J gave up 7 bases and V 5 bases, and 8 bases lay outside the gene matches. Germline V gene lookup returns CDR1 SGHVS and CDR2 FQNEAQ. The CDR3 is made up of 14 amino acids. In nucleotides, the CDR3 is TGTGCCAGCAGCCTCGACAGGGGGTTAAGTGGCTACACCTTC. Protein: CASSLDRGLSGYTF.

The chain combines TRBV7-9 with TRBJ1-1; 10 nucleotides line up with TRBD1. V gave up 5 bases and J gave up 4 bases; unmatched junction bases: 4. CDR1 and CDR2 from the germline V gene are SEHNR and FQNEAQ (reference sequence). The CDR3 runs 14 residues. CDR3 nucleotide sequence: TGTGCCAGCAGCGCCCGGACAGGGGGCACTGAAGCTTTCTTT. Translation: CASSARTGGTEAFF.

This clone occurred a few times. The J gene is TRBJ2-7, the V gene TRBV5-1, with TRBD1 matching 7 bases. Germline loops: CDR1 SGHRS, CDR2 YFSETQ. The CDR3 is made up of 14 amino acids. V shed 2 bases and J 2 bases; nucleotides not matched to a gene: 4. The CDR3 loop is CASSFVTGTYEQYF. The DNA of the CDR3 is TGCGCCAGCAGCTTCGTGACAGGGACCTACGAGCAGTACTTC.

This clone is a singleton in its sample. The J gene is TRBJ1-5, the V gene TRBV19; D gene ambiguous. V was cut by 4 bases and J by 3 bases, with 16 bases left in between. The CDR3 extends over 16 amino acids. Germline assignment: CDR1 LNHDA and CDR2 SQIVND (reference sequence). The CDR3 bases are TGTGCCAGTAGTAGAACGCGGACTGACCTCAATCAGCCCCAGCATTTT. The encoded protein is CASSRTRTDLNQPQHF.